This TCR beta chain was documented in a study of T cell clones after liver transplantation. Study in general: TCRbeta sequencing after a pre-transplant mixed lymphocyte reaction identified graft-donor-reactive clones, later tracked in post-transplant blood.

About this clone itself: Its antigen is not known.

The CDR3 covers 15 residues. Trimming pared 2 bases from V and 0 bases from J, leaving 8 bases between. The germline V gene has CDR1 MDHEN and CDR2 SYDVKM. The data were produced by immunoSEQ multiplex PCR, yet TCRdb's version contains in-frame clones alone and is incomplete. The data hold about 74,000 clones, with roughly 80% observed a single time. Broader study findings: A larger donor-reactive than third-party decline suggested partial antigen-specific deletion.

The genes are TRBV28 and TRBJ1-3; D is unclear. This TCR came from a human donor who received a liver transplant. The specimen comprised CD4+ T cells from blood, sampled before liver transplant. The CDR3 sequence: CASSLAAYSGNTIYF. As DNA, the CDR3 is TGTGCCAGCAGTTTAGCGGCATACTCTGGAAACACCATATATTTT.